These T cell receptor beta chains were read from a single sample in a study of metastatic and nonmetastatic thyroid tumors. TCRdb called clones again from the PCR reads with MiXCR. The data show fewer than 15,000 clones, roughly 25% seen once. Sequencing was done on a sample of tumor tissue. Receptors were obtained from a female donor with papillary thyroid cancer or a benign thyroid nodule (not recorded which). Some clones in this sample may be carry-over from other donors' samples. Both conserved end residues are part of each CDR3. Some rows mark clone size as missing; the rest say once, few, many or name a class of expanded clone.

V,size,CDR3
TRBV2,many,CASNRAGETQYF
TRBV12-3/TRBV12-4,medium-sized,CASSLQGAPRGAFF
TRBV11-2,few,CASSLMGSTGELFF
TRBV12-3/TRBV12-4,large,CASTYSNQPQHF
TRBV6-4,many,CASSDTETDTQYF
TRBV28,many,CASSSDSAYYGYTF
TRBV7-6,NA,CASSFRGSLGEDSGNTIYF
TRBV5-5,NA,CASSLTWGEQYF
TRBV11-2,many,CASSLDSNTEAFF
TRBV11-2,NA,CASSRGGVGGYTDTQYF
TRBV19,NA,CASSTAGTYRISSYNEQFF
TRBV7-9,NA,CASSRWDFPPYEQYF
TRBV15,many,CATSLKGSGELFF
TRBV6-1,medium-sized,CASSDSHASTDTQYF
TRBV12-3/TRBV12-4,NA,CASSPRDRINYGYTF
TRBV6-1,few,CASRGASGELFF
TRBV19,NA,CASSVTGWDSPLHF
TRBV20-1,NA,CSARDYGAAITYGYTF
TRBV5-5,many,CASSLRSATEQFF
TRBV4-1,many,CASSQVGQASYEQYF
TRBV20-1,NA,CSARDGGGAGETQYF